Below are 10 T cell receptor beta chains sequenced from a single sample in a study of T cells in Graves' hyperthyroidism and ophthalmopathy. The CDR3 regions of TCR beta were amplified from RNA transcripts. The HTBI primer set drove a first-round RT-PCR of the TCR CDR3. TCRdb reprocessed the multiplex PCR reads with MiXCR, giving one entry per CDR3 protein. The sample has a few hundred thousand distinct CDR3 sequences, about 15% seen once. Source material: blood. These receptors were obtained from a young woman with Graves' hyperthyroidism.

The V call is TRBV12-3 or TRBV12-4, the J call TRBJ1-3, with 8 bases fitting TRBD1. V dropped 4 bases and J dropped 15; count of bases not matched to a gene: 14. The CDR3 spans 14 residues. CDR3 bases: TGTGCCAGCAGTTCAATGGGACAGGCGGCAGGTTCATATTTT. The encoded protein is CASSSMGQAAGSYF.

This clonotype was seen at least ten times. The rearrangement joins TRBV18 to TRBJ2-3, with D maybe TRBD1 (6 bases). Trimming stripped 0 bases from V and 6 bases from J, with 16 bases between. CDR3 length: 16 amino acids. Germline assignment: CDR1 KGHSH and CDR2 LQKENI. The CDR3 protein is CASSPPAGAAADTQYF. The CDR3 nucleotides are TGTGCCAGCTCACCACCGGCAGGGGCAGCGGCGGATACGCAGTATTTT.

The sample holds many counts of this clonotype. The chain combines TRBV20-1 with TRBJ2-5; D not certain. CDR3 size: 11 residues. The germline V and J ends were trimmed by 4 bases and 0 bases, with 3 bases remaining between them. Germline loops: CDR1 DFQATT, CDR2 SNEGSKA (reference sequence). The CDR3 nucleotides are TGCAGTGCTACACACCAAGAGACCCAGTACTTC. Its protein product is CSATHQETQYF.

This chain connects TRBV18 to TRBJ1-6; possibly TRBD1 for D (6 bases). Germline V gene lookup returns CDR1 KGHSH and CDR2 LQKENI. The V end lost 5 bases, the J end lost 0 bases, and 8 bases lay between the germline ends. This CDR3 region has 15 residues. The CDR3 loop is CASSVDSSYNSPLHF. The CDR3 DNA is TGTGCCAGCTCAGTGGACAGCTCCTATAATTCACCCCTCCACTTT.

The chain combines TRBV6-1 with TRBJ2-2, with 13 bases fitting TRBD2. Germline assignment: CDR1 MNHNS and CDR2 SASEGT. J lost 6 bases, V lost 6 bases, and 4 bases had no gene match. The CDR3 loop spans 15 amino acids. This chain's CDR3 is CASSGLAGVSGELFF. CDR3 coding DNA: TGTGCCAGCAGCGGACTAGCGGGAGTATCCGGGGAGCTGTTTTTT.

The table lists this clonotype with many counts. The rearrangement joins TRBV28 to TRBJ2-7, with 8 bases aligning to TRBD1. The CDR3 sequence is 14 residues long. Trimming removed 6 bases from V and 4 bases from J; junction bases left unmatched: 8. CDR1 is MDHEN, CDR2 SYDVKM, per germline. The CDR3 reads CASRGTGTGYEQYF. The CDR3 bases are TGTGCCAGCAGAGGAACCGGGACAGGTTACGAGCAGTACTTC.

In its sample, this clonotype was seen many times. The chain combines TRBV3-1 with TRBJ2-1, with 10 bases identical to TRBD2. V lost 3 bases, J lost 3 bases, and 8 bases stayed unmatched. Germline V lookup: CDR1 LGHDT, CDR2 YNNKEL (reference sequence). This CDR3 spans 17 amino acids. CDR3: CASSHRRLAGSYNEQFF. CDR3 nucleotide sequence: TGTGCCAGCAGCCACCGCAGACTAGCGGGTAGCTACAATGAGCAGTTCTTC.

Written as DNA, the CDR3 is TGTGCCAGCAGGAAAGGACTCGTCCATTCTGGCGAGCAGTACTTC. Amino acids: CASRKGLVHSGEQYF. V usage is TRBV6-1 and J usage is TRBJ2-7; TRBD2 is a possible D gene (5 bases). CDR3 size: 15 residues. The germline V gene encodes CDR1 MNHNS and CDR2 SASEGT. Deletions cut 6 bases from V and 6 bases from J, with 21 bases between.

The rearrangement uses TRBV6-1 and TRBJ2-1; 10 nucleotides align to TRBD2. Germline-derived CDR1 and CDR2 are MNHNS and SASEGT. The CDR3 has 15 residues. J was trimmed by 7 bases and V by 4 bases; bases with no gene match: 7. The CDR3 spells CASSGLAGVVNEQFF. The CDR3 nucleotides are TGTGCCAGCAGTGGCCTAGCGGGAGTGGTTAATGAGCAGTTCTTC.

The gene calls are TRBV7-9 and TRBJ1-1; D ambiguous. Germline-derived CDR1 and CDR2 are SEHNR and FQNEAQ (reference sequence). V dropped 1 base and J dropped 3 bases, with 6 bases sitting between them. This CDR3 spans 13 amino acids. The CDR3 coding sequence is TGTGCCAGCAGCTTAGAATCTCACACTGAAGCTTTCTTT. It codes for CASSLESHTEAFF.